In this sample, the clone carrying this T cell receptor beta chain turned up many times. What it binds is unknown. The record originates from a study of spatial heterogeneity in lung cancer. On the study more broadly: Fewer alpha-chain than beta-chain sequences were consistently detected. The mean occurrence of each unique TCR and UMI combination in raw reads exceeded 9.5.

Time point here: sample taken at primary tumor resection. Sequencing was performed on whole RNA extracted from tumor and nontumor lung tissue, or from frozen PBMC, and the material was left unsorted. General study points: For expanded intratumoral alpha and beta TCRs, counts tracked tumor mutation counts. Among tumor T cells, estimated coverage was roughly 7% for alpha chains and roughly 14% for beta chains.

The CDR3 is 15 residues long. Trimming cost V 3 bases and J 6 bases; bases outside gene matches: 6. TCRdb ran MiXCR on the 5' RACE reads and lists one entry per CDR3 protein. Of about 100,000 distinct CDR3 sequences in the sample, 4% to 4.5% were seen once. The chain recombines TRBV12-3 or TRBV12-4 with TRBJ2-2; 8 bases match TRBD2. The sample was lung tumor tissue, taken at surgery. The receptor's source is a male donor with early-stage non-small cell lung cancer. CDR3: CASSFVAGISGELFF. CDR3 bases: TGTGCCAGCAGTTTTGTAGCGGGGATTTCCGGGGAGCTGTTTTTT.